The subject of this entry is one T cell receptor beta chain. The data were produced by immunoSEQ multiplex PCR, yet TCRdb's version contains in-frame clones alone and is incomplete. This table holds about 53,000 clones, more than 75% found once. This specimen comes from a study of blood T cell repertoires in COVID-19. V gave up 7 bases and J gave up 4 bases, with 17 bases separating them. Per germline, CDR1 SGHTA and CDR2 FQGNSA. CDR3 length: 15 residues. This chain uses TRBV7-2 with TRBJ1-3, with D maybe TRBD1 (6 bases). The sequencing sample was made of peripheral blood. This receptor was taken from a man aged 50 or older with acute or convalescent COVID-19. The CDR3 is CASTPRGGPGNTIYF. CDR3 coding DNA: TGTGCCAGCACCCCCCGCGGGGGGCCCGGAAACACCATATATTTT. Drawing the rest from reference TRBV7-2 and TRBJ1-3, the complete variable domain is GAGVSQSPSNKVTEKGKDVELRCDPISGHTALYWYRQSLGQGLEFLIYFQGNSAPDKSGLPSDRFSAERTGGSVSTLTIQRTQQEDSAVYLCASTPRGGPGNTIYFGEGSWLTVV.